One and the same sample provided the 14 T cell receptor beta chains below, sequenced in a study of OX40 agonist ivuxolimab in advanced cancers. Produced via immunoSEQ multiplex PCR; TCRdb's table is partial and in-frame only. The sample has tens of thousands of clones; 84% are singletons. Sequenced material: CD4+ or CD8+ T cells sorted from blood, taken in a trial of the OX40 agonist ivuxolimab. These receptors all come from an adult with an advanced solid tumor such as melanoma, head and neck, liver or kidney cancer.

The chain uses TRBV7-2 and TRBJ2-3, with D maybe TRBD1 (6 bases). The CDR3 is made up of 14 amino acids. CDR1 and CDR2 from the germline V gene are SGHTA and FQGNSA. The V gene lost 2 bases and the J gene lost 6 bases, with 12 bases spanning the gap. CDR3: CASSLLQGTDTQYF. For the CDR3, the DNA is TGTGCCAGCAGCTTACTTCAGGGGACGGATACGCAGTATTTT. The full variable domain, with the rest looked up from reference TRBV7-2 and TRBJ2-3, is GAGVSQSPSNKVTEKGKDVELRCDPISGHTALYWYRQSLGQGLEFLIYFQGNSAPDKSGLPSDRFSAERTGGSVSTLTIQRTQQEDSAVYLCASSLLQGTDTQYFGPGTRLTVL.

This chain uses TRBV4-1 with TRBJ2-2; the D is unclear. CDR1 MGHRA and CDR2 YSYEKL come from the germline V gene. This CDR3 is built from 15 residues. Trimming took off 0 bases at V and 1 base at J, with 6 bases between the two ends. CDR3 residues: CASSQDTQNTGELFF. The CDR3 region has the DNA TGCGCCAGCAGCCAAGATACTCAGAACACCGGGGAGCTGTTTTTT.

For the CDR3, the DNA is TGTGCCAGCAGTGCATTCTTGGACAGGGGGATGAACACTGAAGCTTTCTTT. Its translation is CASSAFLDRGMNTEAFF. V and J are TRBV25-1 and TRBJ1-1; TRBD1 agrees at 10 bases. The CDR3 consists of 17 residues. V lost 4 bases, J lost 0 bases, and 8 bases stayed unmatched. Per germline, CDR1 MGHDK and CDR2 SYGVNS. Based on the CDR3 plus reference TRBV25-1 and TRBJ1-1, the full variable domain is EADIYQTPRYLVIGTGKKITLECSQTMGHDKMYWYQQDPGMELHLIHYSYGVNSTEKGDLSSESTVSRIRTEHFPLTLESARPSHTSQYLCASSAFLDRGMNTEAFFGQGTRLTVV.

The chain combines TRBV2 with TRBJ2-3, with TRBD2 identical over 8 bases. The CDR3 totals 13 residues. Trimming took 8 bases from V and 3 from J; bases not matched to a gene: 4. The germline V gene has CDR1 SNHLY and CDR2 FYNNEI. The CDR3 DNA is TGTGCCAGCGGGGGACTAGGGACAGATACGCAGTATTTT. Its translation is CASGGLGTDTQYF.

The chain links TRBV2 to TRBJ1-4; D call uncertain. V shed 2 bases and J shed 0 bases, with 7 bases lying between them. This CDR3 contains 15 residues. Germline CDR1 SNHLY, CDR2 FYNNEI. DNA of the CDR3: TGTGCCAGCAGTGAATCCGATCCAACTAATGAAAAACTGTTTTTT. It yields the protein CASSESDPTNEKLFF.

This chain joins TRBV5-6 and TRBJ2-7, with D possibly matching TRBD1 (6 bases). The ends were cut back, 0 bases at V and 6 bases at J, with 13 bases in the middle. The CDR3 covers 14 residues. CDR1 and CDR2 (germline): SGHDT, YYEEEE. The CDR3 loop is CASSLARGVGEQYF. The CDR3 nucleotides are TGTGCCAGCAGCTTGGCCAGGGGAGTAGGCGAGCAGTACTTC.

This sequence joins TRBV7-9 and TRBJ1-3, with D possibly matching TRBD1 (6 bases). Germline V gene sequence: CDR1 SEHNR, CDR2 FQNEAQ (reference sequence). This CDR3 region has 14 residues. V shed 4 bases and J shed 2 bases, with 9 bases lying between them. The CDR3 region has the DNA TGTGCCAGCAGCTGGGCAGGGGCTGGAAACACCATATATTTT. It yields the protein CASSWAGAGNTIYF.

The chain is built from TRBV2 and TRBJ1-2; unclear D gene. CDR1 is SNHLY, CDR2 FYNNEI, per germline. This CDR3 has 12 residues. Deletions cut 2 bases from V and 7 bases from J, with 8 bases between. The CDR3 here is CASSELRSGYTF. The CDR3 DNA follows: TGTGCCAGCAGTGAATTGAGGAGTGGCTACACCTTC.

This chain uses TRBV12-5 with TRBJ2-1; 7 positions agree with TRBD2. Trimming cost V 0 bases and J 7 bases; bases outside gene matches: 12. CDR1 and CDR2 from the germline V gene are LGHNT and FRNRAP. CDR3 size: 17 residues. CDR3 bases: TGTGCTAGTGGTTTGGTATATTCAGGGACGCGGGGGAATGAGCAGTTCTTC. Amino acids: CASGLVYSGTRGNEQFF.

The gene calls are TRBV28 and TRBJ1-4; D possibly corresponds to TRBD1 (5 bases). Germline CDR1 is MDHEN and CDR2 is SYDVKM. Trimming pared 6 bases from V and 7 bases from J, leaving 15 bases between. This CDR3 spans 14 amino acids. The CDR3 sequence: CASSAGGEGEKLFF. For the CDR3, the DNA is TGTGCCAGCAGCGCCGGGGGGGAGGGTGAAAAACTGTTTTTT.

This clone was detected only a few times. CDR3 residues: CASSLDRDQPQHF. The CDR3 region has the DNA TGTGCCAGCAGCTTGGACAGAGATCAGCCCCAGCATTTT. The gene calls are TRBV5-4 and TRBJ1-5; D unresolved. The CDR3 has 13 residues. V was trimmed by 0 bases and J by 5 bases, leaving 6 bases between them. Germline V gene lookup returns CDR1 SGHNT and CDR2 YYREEE (reference sequence).

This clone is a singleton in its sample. The chain's CDR3 is CASSLGNLLETQYF. DNA of the CDR3: TGTGCCAGCAGCTTAGGTAACTTATTGGAGACCCAGTACTTC. V gene TRBV7-2 combines with J gene TRBJ2-5; D unresolved. Trimming took off 1 base at V and 5 bases at J, with 11 bases between the two ends. Germline CDR1 SGHTA, CDR2 FQGNSA. CDR3 length: 14 amino acids.

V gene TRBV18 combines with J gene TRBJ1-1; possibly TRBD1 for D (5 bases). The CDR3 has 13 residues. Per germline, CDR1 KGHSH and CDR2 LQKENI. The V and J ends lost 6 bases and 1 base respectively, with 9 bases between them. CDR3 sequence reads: CASSGLKNTEAFF. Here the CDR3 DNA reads TGTGCCAGCTCGGGACTTAAGAACACTGAAGCTTTCTTT.

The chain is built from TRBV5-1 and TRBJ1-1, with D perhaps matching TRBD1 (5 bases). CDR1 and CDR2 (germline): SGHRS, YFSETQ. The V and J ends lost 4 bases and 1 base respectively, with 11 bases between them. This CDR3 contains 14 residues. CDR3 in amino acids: CASSRTIGNTEAFF. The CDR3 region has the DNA TGCGCCAGCAGCCGGACAATAGGGAACACTGAAGCTTTCTTT.